This T cell receptor beta chain was captured in a study of quantifying T cell responses using KT2 cells (dated by TCRdb to 2015 to 2018). Context from the whole study: RNA was DNase-treated and reverse transcribed with TCR alpha and beta constant-region primers, mostly using SuperScript III. Under optimum conditions, the T4 ligation step was estimated to exceed 10% efficiency. To prevent over-amplification, PCR2 was performed as a SYBR Green qPCR and halted at a predetermined fluorescence threshold.

To test the sensitivity and accuracy of the pipeline, known numbers of KT2, a T cell clone whose TCR had already been sequenced, were spiked into unfractionated PBMC. A range of KT2-to-PBMC ratios was set up by mixing KT2 cells into a fixed number of PBMC. This clonotype was seen a handful of times. What antigen it recognizes has not been identified. Base qualities are not at hand, and no much larger clone is one base apart. Libraries were prepared through UMI-ligation and nested PCR. A single-stranded oligonucleotide bearing the Illumina SP2 sequence and a UMI was ligated to the 3' end of the cDNA with T4 RNA ligase 1. PCR1 consisted of roughly 4 cycles (98 degrees C 15 s, 69 degrees C 30 s, 72 degrees C 40 s), and for the beta primer an equimolar mix of RC1.1 and RC1.2 was used to cover TRBC1 and TRBC2. From PCR2 onward, TCR alpha and beta chains were processed separately, and sample indices and Illumina adaptors were added. The UMI, placed after an 8-base spacer, consisted of 12 random nucleotides arranged as two hexamers with a spacer between them. Libraries were sequenced on an Illumina MiSeq with v2 2x251 paired-end chemistry, typically fewer than 15 samples per run. To increase diversity, roughly 5-8% PhiX DNA was added to each sequencing library. The paper's data handling went like this. Raw reads were converted to FASTQ with bcl2fastq and were demultiplexed by dual indices with Demultiplexor. V and J genes were assigned by Decombinator through tag matching that permitted a single base-pair mismatch. UMIs were used by Collapsinator to correct both sequencing errors and frequency errors caused by PCR heterogeneity. CDR3Translator converted Decombinator identifiers to nucleotide sequence, translated to amino acids, and extracted CDR3 using C- and N-terminal motifs. A cluster of KT2 sequences sharing one unique molecular identifier was counted as one distinct KT2 TCR. The public reads were reanalyzed by TCRdb: fastp trimming at Q25, MiXCR alignment, in-frame beta chains only. Rows with a matching CDR3 protein are joined into one entry that keeps the most common DNA and genes. These V and J calls originate from TCRdb's pipeline instead of the authors' own analysis. This sample holds approximately 50,000 distinct CDR3 sequences; around a tenth were observed only once. The ten largest clones add up to around 9.3% of the sample.

Overall study outcomes, separate from this receptor: Saturation was seen in the detection of KT2 sequences when very high numbers of KT2 cells were spiked in. Even at the lowest spike-in tested, roughly one KT2 cell per 100,000 PBMC, KT2 sequences were still detected. Over several orders of magnitude, the number of KT2 alpha and beta sequences rose linearly with the number of KT2 cells put in. The study did not include a side-by-side comparison of this pipeline with other TCR sequencing techniques.

Counted from cysteine to phenylalanine, this CDR3 has 17 amino acids. Here the CDR3 DNA is all that survives: 51 bases in frame from base 1. Looking up the germline V gene (reference sequence) yields CDR1 MNHEY and CDR2 SMNVEV. Trimming accounts for 4 bases at V and 1 base at J, while the number of junction bases matched to no gene is 11. This TCR came from a human donor. The specimen sequenced was PBMCs spiked with cells of the T cell clone KT2. The receptor chain draws on TRBV27 and TRBJ2-7; TRBD2 lines up with 9 middle nucleotides. The nucleotide sequence reads as follows: TGTGCCAGCAGTTCCCTAACTTCGGCGGGGGGGTCCTACGAGCAGTACTTC. It specifies CASSSLTSAGGSYEQYF.